The sequence of this T cell receptor (beta chain) was determined in a study of blood T cell repertoires in COVID-19. About the research overall: Samples of COVID-19 (acute and convalescent) were obtained from the United States, Italy and Spain. T cells, B-cell-depleted T cells, or PBMCs supplied cDNA or gDNA.

This clone was counted a single time. Deletions cut 2 bases from V and 7 bases from J, with 9 bases between. The length of the CDR3 is 13 residues. Germline CDR1 and CDR2: MNHNS and SASEGT. Sequenced by immunoSEQ multiplex PCR; TCRdb stores in-frame clones only, minus some. The repertoire holds around 300,000 clones, 65% to 90% seen once, with about 14% in the top ten. Sequences were obtained from peripheral blood. The V gene is TRBV6-1, the J gene TRBJ1-5, with a tentative D call TRBD1 (5 bases). The TCR originated in a human donor in a cohort sampled during active COVID-19. The CDR3 coding sequence is TGTGCCAGCAGTGAACTGGGGCAGCAGCCCCAGCATTTT. Protein sequence: CASSELGQQPQHF.